The 13 T cell receptor beta chains below all came from one sample that was sequenced in a study of blood T cell repertoires in COVID-19. Clones were sequenced by immunoSEQ multiplex PCR, and TCRdb holds only the in-frame ones, with some missing. The top ten clones hold under 3.5% of a sample with 250,000 to 350,000 clones, 70% to 90% of them seen once. Sequenced sample: peripheral blood. The receptors shown here come from a woman aged 25 to 45 with active or convalescent COVID-19.

This chain connects TRBV6-5 to TRBJ1-2; maybe TRBD1 (6 bases). Germline V gives CDR1 MNHEY, CDR2 SVGAGI. This CDR3 contains 13 residues. Trimming pared 6 bases from V and 2 bases from J, leaving 10 bases between. CDR3 region: CASSFDRNYGYTF. CDR3 DNA: TGTGCCAGCAGCTTCGACAGGAACTATGGCTACACCTTC.

The V call is TRBV5-6, the J call TRBJ1-3, with 7 nucleotides matching TRBD1. V lost 6 bases to trimming and J lost 2 bases; unmatched junction nucleotides: 8. Germline CDR1 SGHDT, CDR2 YYEEEE. This CDR3 spans 15 amino acids. CDR3 in amino acids: CASMYFGQAGNTIYF. The CDR3 DNA sequence: TGTGCCAGCATGTATTTTGGACAGGCTGGAAACACCATATATTTT.

V gene TRBV19 combines with J gene TRBJ1-3; D is undetermined. Trimming stripped 2 bases from V and 4 bases from J, with 9 bases between. The CDR3 loop spans 14 amino acids. Per germline, CDR1 LNHDA and CDR2 SQIVND (reference sequence). This CDR3 reads CASSIRGRGNTIYF. CDR3 in DNA: TGTGCCAGTAGTATACGAGGAAGAGGAAACACCATATATTTT.

This chain connects TRBV27 to TRBJ1-2; a weak D match, TRBD1 (5 bases). Trimming left V 5 bases short and J 4 bases short, with 14 bases between. CDR1 MNHEY and CDR2 SMNVEV come from the germline V gene (reference sequence). There are 14 residues in the CDR3. CDR3 DNA: TGTGCCAGCAGTCCCCGTCGGGGACTCTATGGCTACACCTTC. Amino acids: CASSPRRGLYGYTF.

This sequence joins TRBV6-5 and TRBJ1-1, with a possible D match to TRBD1 (5 bases). Germline V gene lookup returns CDR1 MNHEY and CDR2 SVGAGI. The V end lost 0 bases, the J end lost 1 base, and 9 bases lay between the germline ends. This CDR3 region has 15 residues. The CDR3 loop reads CASSYSPTGNTEAFF. CDR3 nucleotide sequence: TGTGCCAGCAGTTACTCGCCAACAGGGAACACTGAAGCTTTCTTT.

The rearrangement uses TRBV6-2 or TRBV6-3 and TRBJ2-3; D remains unclear. This CDR3 has 15 amino acids. V was pared by 0 bases and J by 3 bases, with 10 bases between. Germline values: CDR1 MNHEY, CDR2 SVGEGT. The CDR3 DNA reads TGTGCCAGCAGTTACTCAGGCGGTGCTACAGATACGCAGTATTTT. Translation gives CASSYSGGATDTQYF.

This clone was recorded a few times. The V call is TRBV7-3, the J call TRBJ1-6; D might be TRBD1 (6 bases). CDR1 and CDR2 (germline): SGHTA, FQGTGA. V was trimmed by 1 base and J by 7 bases, leaving 23 bases between them. The CDR3 is made up of 19 amino acids. In nucleotides, the CDR3 is TGTGCCAGCAGCTTAAAGGGGGTTAGGGAACCCCCTGTGAATTCACCCCTCCACTTT. Translated, it gives CASSLKGVREPPVNSPLHF.

This chain uses TRBV6-5 with TRBJ1-2; TRBD1 agrees at 11 bases. Trimming at V came to 11 bases and at J to 2 bases, leaving 4 bases not matched to a gene. This CDR3 is built from 13 residues. The germline gives CDR1 MNHEY, CDR2 SVGAGI. The CDR3 DNA reads TGTGCCTGCCGGGACAGGGGGAACTATGGCTACACCTTC. Translation gives CACRDRGNYGYTF.

V is TRBV19 and J is TRBJ1-5; D is unclear. From germline, CDR1 is LNHDA and CDR2 SQIVND (reference sequence). The CDR3 is 14 amino acids. Trimming cost V 7 bases and J 3 bases, with 13 bases left between them. The CDR3 DNA reads TGTGCCAGTACGGTTGCTGGTTCCAATCAGCCCCAGCATTTT. It translates to CASTVAGSNQPQHF. The full variable domain, completed using reference TRBV19 and TRBJ1-5, is DGGITQSPKYLFRKEGQNVTLSCEQNLNHDAMYWYRQDPGQGLRLIYYSQIVNDFQKGDIAEGYSVSREKKESFPLTVTSAQKNPTAFYLCASTVAGSNQPQHFGDGTRLSIL.

The chain combines TRBV5-4 with TRBJ2-7, with D perhaps TRBD1 (6 bases). Trimming shortened V by 2 bases and J by 1 base, and 10 bases separated the two germline ends. This CDR3 is 14 amino acids long. Germline V gives CDR1 SGHNT, CDR2 YYREEE (reference sequence). The CDR3 loop is CASSLVQGSYEQYF. In nucleotides, the CDR3 is TGTGCCAGCAGCTTAGTACAGGGTTCCTACGAGCAGTACTTC. The full variable domain, rest sourced from reference TRBV5-4 and TRBJ2-7, is ETGVTQSPTHLIKTRGQQVTLRCSSQSGHNTVSWYQQALGQGPQFIFQYYREEENGRGNFPPRFSGLQFPNYSSELNVNALELDDSALYLCASSLVQGSYEQYFGPGTRLTVT.

This sequence joins TRBV6-1 and TRBJ2-7; TRBD1 aligns across 7 bases. J gave up 3 bases and V 3 bases, and 8 bases lay outside the gene matches. From germline, CDR1 is MNHNS and CDR2 SASEGT. This CDR3 spans 15 amino acids. CDR3 in amino acids: CASSDPPGGIYEQYF. CDR3 coding DNA: TGTGCCAGCAGTGACCCTCCAGGGGGAATCTACGAGCAGTACTTC.

Concerning this clone itself: Germline and junction disagree at one end, which may indicate a read error. The chain links TRBV19 to TRBJ2-5, with a tentative D call TRBD2 (5 bases). Germline V gene data show CDR1 as LNHDA and CDR2 as SQIVND (reference sequence). This CDR3 is built from 14 residues. The CDR3 is CASSIELDHETQYF. DNA of the CDR3: TGTGCCAGTAGTATAGAACTAGACCACGAGACCCAGTACTTC.

V and J are TRBV4-2 and TRBJ1-2, with TRBD1 matching over 7 bases. J was trimmed by 9 bases and V by 0 bases; bases with no gene match: 4. There are 13 residues in the CDR3. Germline CDR1 reads LGHNA; CDR2 reads YNFKEQ. CDR3 region: CASSQDRRGSYTF. CDR3 sequence (DNA): TGTGCCAGCAGCCAAGATCGCAGGGGGAGCTACACCTTC.